This TCR beta chain was identified during a study of radiotherapy plus CTLA-4 blockade in lung cancer. For the study at large: Objective responses were documented in about 20% of patients, with disease control in approximately 31%.

Turning to this clone: Its antigen is currently unknown.

The study, taken as a whole, reports: The study found tumor-derived TCR clones expanded in blood after radiotherapy plus ipilimumab. With interferon-beta, early dynamics of blood T cell clones were reported to best predict response.

The study treated chemo-refractory metastatic non-small-cell lung cancer patients with focal radiation plus ipilimumab CTLA-4 blockade. Trimming took off 4 bases at V and 8 bases at J, with 8 bases between the two ends. The CDR3 extends over 11 amino acids. The V gene's germline CDR1 is KGHSH and CDR2 LQKENI. The table came from immunoSEQ multiplex PCR; TCRdb's copy has only in-frame clones and leaves some out. The sample holds about 120,000 clones, around 75% seen once. The starting material was peripheral blood, obtained from a patient treated with radiotherapy plus ipilimumab. The chain carries TRBV18 and TRBJ1-1; no clear D gene. The clonotype originates from a human donor with non-small cell lung cancer who had a partial response to radiotherapy plus ipilimumab. CDR3 nucleotide sequence: TGTGCCAGCTCACTACAGAACGAAGCTTTCTTT. It encodes CASSLQNEAFF. The whole variable domain, remainder taken from reference TRBV18 and TRBJ1-1, is NAGVMQNPRHLVRRRGQEARLRCSPMKGHSHVYWYRQLPEEGLKFMVYLQKENIIDESGMPKERFSAEFPKEGPSILRIQQVVRGDSAAYFCASSLQNEAFFGQGTRLTVV.